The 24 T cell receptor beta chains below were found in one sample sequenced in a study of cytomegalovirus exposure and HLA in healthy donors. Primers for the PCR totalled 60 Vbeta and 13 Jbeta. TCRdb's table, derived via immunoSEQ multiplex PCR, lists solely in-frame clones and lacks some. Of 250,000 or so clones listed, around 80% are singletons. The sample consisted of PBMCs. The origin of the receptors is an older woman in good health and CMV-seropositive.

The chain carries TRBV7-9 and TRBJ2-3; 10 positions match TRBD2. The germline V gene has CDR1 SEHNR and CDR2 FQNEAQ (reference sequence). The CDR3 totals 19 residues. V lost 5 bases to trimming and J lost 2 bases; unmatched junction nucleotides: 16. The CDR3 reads CASSHGESGRAEYTDTQYF. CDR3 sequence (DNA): TGTGCCAGCAGCCACGGCGAGAGCGGGAGGGCCGAATACACAGATACGCAGTATTTT.

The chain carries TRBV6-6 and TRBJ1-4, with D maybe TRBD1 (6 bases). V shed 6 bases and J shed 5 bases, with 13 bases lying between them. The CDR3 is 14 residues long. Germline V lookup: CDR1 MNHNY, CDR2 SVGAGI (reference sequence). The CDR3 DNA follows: TGTGCCAGCAGAGGGGGGAGGGACAATGAAAAACTGTTTTTT. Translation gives CASRGGRDNEKLFF.

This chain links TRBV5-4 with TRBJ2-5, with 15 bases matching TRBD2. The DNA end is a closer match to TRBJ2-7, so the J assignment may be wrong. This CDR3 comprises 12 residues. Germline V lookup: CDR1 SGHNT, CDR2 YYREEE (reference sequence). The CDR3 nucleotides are TGTGCCTGGGGACTAGCGGGAGGCGAGCAGTACTTC. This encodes CAWGLAGGEQYF.

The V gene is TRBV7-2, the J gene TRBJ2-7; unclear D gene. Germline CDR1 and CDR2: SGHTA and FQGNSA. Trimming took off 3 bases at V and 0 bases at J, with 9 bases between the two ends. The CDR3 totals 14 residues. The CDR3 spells CASSLPRFSYEQYF. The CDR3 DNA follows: TGTGCCAGCAGCTTGCCCCGGTTCTCCTACGAGCAGTACTTC.

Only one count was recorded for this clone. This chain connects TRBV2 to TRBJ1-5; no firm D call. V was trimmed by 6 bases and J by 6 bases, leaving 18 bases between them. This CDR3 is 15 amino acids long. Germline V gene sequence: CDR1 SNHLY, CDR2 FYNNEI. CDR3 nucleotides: TGTGCCAGCAGGCTCCTTTGGGGAGAGGGTCAGCCCCAGCATTTT. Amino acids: CASRLLWGEGQPQHF.

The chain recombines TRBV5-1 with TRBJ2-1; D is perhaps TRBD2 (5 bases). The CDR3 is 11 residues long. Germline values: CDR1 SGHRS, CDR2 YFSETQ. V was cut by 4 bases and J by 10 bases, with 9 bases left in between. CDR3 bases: TGCGCCAGCAGCCTTATAGCGGAGCAGTTCTTC. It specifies CASSLIAEQFF.

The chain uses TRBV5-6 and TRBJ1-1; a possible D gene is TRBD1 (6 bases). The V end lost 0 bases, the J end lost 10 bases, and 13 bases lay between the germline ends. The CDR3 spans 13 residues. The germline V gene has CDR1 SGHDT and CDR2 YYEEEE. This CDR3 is CASSLGGRWVAFF. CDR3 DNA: TGTGCCAGCAGCTTGGGGGGGCGTTGGGTAGCTTTCTTT.

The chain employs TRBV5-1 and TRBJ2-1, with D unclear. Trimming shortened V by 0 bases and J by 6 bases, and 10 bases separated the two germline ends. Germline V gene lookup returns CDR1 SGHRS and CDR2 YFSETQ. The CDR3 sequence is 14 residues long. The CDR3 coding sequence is TGCGCCAGCAGCTTGGCTGCTAGAAGCAATGAGCAGTTCTTC. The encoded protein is CASSLAARSNEQFF.

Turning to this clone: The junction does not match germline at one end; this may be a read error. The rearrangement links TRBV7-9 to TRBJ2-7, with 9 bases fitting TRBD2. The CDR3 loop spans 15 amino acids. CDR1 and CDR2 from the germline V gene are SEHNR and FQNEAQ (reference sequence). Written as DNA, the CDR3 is TGTTCCAGCAGCCCACAGGCGGGAGGGCCGGCCGAGCAGTACTTC. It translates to CSSSPQAGGPAEQYF.

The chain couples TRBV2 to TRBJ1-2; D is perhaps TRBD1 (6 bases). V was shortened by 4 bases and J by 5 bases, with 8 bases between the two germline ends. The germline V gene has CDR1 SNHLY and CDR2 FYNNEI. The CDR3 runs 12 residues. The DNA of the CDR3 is TGTGCCAGCAGTGTAGGGGGTTATGGCTACACCTTC. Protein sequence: CASSVGGYGYTF.

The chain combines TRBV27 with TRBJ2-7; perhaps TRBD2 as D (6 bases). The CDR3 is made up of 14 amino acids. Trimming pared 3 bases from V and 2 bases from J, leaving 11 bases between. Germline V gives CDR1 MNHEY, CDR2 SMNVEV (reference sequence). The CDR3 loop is CASSFLRETYEQYF. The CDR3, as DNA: TGTGCCAGCAGTTTTTTGCGGGAAACCTACGAGCAGTACTTC.

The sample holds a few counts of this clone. CDR3 amino acids: CASSLRQGDEKLFF. CDR3 bases: TGCGCCAGCAGCCTCCGACAGGGAGATGAAAAACTGTTTTTT. This rearrangement joins TRBV4-1 to TRBJ1-4, with TRBD1 matching over 7 bases. CDR1 MGHRA and CDR2 YSYEKL come from the germline V gene. Trimming cost V 4 bases and J 6 bases; bases outside gene matches: 5. This CDR3 comprises 14 residues.

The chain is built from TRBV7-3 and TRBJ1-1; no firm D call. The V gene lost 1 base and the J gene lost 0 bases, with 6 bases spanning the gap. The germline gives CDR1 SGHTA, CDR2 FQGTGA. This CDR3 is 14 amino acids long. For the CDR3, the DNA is TGTGCCAGCAGCTTAAATCACATGAACACTGAAGCTTTCTTT. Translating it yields CASSLNHMNTEAFF.

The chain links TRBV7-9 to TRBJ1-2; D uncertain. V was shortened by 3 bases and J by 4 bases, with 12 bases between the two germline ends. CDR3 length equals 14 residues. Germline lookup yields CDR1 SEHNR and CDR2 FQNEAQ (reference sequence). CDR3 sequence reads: CASSFFPAVYGYTF. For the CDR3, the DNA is TGTGCCAGCAGCTTCTTTCCAGCGGTCTATGGCTACACCTTC.

CDR3 DNA: TGTGCCAGCAGTTTAGGGGGCGGGAGAAACTATAAGGAGTACTTC. Protein: CASSLGGGRNYKEYF. V usage is TRBV28 and J usage is TRBJ2-7, with a possible D match to TRBD2 (7 bases). V was cut by 2 bases and J by 11 bases, with 22 bases left in between. Germline CDR1 and CDR2: MDHEN and SYDVKM. The CDR3 totals 15 residues. The full variable domain, completed using reference TRBV28 and TRBJ2-7, is DVKVTQSSRYLVKRTGEKVFLECVQDMDHENMFWYRQDPGLGLRLIYFSYDVKMKEKGDIPEGYSVSREKKERFSLILESASTNQTSMYLCASSLGGGRNYKEYFGPGTRLTVT.

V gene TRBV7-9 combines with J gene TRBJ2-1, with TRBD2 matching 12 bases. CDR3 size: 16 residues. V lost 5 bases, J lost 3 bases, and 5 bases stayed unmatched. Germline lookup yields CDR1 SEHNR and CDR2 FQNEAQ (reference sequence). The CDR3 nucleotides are TGTGCCAGCAGCGCACCGGGACTAGCGGGCTACAATGAGCAGTTCTTC. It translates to CASSAPGLAGYNEQFF. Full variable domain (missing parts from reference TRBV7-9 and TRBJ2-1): DTGVSQNPRHKITKRGQNVTFRCDPISEHNRLYWYRQTLGQGPEFLTYFQNEAQLEKSRLLSDRFSAERPKGSFSTLEIQRTEQGDSAMYLCASSAPGLAGYNEQFFGPGTRLTVL.

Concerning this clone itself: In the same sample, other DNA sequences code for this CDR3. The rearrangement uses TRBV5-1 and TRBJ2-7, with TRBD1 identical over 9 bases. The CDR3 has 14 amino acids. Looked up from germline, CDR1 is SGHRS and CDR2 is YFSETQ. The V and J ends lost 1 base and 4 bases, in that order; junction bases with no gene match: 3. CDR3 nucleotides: TGCGCCAGCAGCTTGCCGGGACAGGGTTACGAGCAGTACTTC. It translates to CASSLPGQGYEQYF.

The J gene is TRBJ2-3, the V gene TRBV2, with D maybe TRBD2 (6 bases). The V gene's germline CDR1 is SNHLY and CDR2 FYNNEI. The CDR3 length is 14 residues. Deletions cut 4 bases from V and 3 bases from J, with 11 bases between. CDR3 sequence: CASSVGRGTDTQYF. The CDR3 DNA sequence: TGTGCCAGCAGTGTCGGGAGAGGAACAGATACGCAGTATTTT.

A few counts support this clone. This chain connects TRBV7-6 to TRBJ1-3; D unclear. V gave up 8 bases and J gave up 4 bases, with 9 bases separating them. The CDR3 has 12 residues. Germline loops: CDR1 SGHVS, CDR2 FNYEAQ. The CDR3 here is CASGSYGNTIYF. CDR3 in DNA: TGTGCCAGCGGGAGTTACGGAAACACCATATATTTT.

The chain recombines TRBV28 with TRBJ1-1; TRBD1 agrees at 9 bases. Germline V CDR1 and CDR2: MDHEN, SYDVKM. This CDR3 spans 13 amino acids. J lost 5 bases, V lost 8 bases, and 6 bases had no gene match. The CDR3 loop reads CASETGGSTEAFF. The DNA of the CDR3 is TGTGCCAGCGAGACAGGGGGATCTACTGAAGCTTTCTTT.

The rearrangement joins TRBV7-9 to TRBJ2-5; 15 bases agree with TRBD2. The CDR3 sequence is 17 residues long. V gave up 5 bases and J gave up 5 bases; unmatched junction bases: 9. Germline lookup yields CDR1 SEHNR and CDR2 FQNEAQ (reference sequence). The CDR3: CASSDPGTSGRPETQYF. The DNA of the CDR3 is TGTGCCAGCAGCGACCCCGGGACTAGCGGGAGGCCCGAGACCCAGTACTTC.

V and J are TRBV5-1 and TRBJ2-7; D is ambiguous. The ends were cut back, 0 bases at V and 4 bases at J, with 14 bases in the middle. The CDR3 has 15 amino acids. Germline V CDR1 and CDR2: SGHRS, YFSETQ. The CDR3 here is CASSLAAFSLYEQYF. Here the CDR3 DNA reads TGCGCCAGCAGCTTGGCAGCGTTTTCCTTGTACGAGCAGTACTTC.

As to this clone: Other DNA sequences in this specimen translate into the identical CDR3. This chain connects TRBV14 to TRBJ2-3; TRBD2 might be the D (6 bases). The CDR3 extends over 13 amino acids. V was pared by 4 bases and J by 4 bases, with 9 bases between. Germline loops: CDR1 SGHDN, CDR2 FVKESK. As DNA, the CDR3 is TGTGCCAGCAGCCCCAGACTAGCAGATACGCAGTATTTT. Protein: CASSPRLADTQYF.

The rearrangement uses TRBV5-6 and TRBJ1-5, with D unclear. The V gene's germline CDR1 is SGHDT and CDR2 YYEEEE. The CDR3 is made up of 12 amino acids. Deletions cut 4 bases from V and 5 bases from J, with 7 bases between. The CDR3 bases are TGTGCCAGCAGCATTCAGGATCAGCCCCAGCATTTT. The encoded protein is CASSIQDQPQHF.